This TCR beta chain was profiled in a study of shared clonotypes between healthy human individuals. Several immunoSEQ plates received, in even portions, the genomic DNA of each subset. Sequenced by immunoSEQ multiplex PCR; TCRdb stores in-frame clones only, minus some. The sample lists over a million clones, about 75% occurring once. This clone turned up a few times. The sequencing input was memory CD4+ T cells sorted from blood. Subset described: CD45RA-negative fraction. The clonotype was recovered from a young man in good health.

The CDR3 region is CASSQPGTDTQYF. As DNA, the CDR3 is TGTGCCAGCAGCCAACCAGGCACAGATACGCAGTATTTT. V usage is TRBV7-2 and J usage is TRBJ2-3, with D hard to call. CDR3 length: 13 amino acids. Trimming took off 5 bases at V and 1 base at J, with 7 bases between the two ends. Germline V gene lookup returns CDR1 SGHTA and CDR2 FQGNSA.